The following is a T cell receptor (beta chain) sequence with its context. What it recognizes is unknown. Sequencing in the ViraFEST assay came after antigen-specific CD4+ T cells had been expanded with viral peptide pools, which were used to stimulate PBMC. Culturing for roughly 9 days preceded CD4+ T cell isolation. Nucleocapsid antibodies stayed negative before and after vaccination, showing no earlier SARS-CoV-2 infection. On day 3 and again on day 7, half the medium was replaced with IL-2 medium. This record belongs to a study of vaccination effects on CD4 cells after COVID-19. Study results and limitations: Convalescent patients were scarce, and early post-infection timepoints were absent. Marked clonal contraction was seen in infection- and vaccine-induced clones late after vaccination.

Assay used: immunoSEQ multiplex PCR; TCRdb lists only in-frame clones, some missing. Here the sample spans about 79,000 clones, around four fifths being singletons. Germline CDR1 is SGHRS and CDR2 is YFSETQ. Trimming took off 0 bases at V and 2 bases at J, with 9 bases between the two ends. This CDR3 has 15 amino acids. The J gene is TRBJ1-3, the V gene TRBV5-1; unclear D gene. The TCR was taken from a human donor who received a COVID-19 vaccine. The sequencing used CD4+ T cells from PBMCs cultured with HCoV-229E spike peptides, collected before COVID-19 vaccination. The CDR3 protein is CASSLAGDAGNTIYF. CDR3 in DNA: TGCGCCAGCAGCTTGGCCGGGGATGCTGGAAACACCATATATTTT.